The clone carrying this T cell receptor (beta chain) occurred a few times. These data originate in a study of blood T cell repertoires in COVID-19. Across the study: COVID-19 samples, acute and convalescent, were from the United States, Italy and Spain. T cells, B-cell-depleted T cells, or PBMCs provided the cDNA or gDNA that served as material.

Per the study methods: Researchers report that nucleated cell counts were estimated from reference gene primer amplification. Produced via immunoSEQ multiplex PCR; TCRdb's table is partial and in-frame only. V and J calls and clone size are as listed in that table; D and trimming were resolved from the DNA. The table has over 50,000 clones, more than 75% seen once. This CDR3 has 13 amino acids. Deletions cut 8 bases from V and 1 base from J, with 11 bases between. Germline V gene data show CDR1 as MNHEY and CDR2 as SVGAGI. The sequenced material came from peripheral blood. This sequence originates from a middle-aged man with active COVID-19. The rearrangement uses TRBV6-5 and TRBJ1-1, with D perhaps matching TRBD1 (5 bases). This chain's CDR3 is CASFRVENTEAFF. CDR3 coding DNA: TGTGCCAGCTTCAGGGTCGAGAACACTGAAGCTTTCTTT.